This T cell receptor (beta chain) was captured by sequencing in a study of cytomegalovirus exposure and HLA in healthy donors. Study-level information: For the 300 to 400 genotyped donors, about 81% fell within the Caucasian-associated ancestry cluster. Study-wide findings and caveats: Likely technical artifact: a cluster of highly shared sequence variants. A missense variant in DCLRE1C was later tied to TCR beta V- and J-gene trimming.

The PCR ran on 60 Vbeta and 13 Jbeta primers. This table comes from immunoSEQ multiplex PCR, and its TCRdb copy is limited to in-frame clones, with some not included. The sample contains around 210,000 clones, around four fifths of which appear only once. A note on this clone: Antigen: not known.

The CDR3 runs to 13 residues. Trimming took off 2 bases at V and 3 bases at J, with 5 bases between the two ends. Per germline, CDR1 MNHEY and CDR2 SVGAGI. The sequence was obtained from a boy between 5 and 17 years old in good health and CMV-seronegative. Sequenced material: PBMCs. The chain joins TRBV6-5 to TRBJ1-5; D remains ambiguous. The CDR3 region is CASSYLFNQPQHF. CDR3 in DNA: TGTGCCAGCAGTTACCTATTCAATCAGCCCCAGCATTTT.